This entry is about one TCR beta chain. Clones were sequenced by immunoSEQ multiplex PCR, and TCRdb holds only the in-frame ones, with some missing. The data contain roughly 380,000 clones, 70% to 90% of them singletons. Donors in Cohort 3 counted as recovered after two negative PCRs, clearance, or symptom resolution. This entry belongs to a study of blood T cell repertoires in COVID-19. Unmatched junction bases numbered 6, after V lost 3 bases and J lost 5 bases. The V gene's germline CDR1 is SGHRS and CDR2 YFSETQ. The CDR3 length is 14 residues. The chain recombines TRBV5-1 with TRBJ2-3; 7 bases fit TRBD2. Sample: PBMCs or T cells enriched from blood (not recorded which). This clonotype was obtained from a man aged 30 to 45 who had recovered from COVID-19. The CDR3 protein is CASSSRAGLDTQYF. The CDR3 nucleotides read TGCGCCAGCAGCTCGCGAGCGGGGTTAGATACGCAGTATTTT.